These 26 T cell receptor beta chains share one sample of origin, sequenced in a study of blood T cell repertoires in COVID-19 (dated by TCRdb to the early 2020s). The library was generated by the immunoSEQ multiplex PCR assay. TCRdb re-hosts the immuneACCESS table, in-frame sequences only. Its copies lack some clones; in the studies checked, an unresolved V gene accounts for under half of them, and the cause for the rest is not known. The sample table lists almost 400,000 clones, about 90% of them with a count of one. In total, the top ten clones hold about 1.7% of the sample. The specimen sequenced was PBMCs or T cells enriched from blood (not recorded which). The origin of the receptors is a woman aged 25 to 39 who had recovered from COVID-19.

The chain joins TRBV28 to TRBJ2-5; 7 bases are shared with TRBD1. CDR3 size: 16 residues. The V and J ends lost 6 bases and 6 bases, in that order; junction bases with no gene match: 16. CDR1 is MDHEN and CDR2 is SYDVKM in the germline V gene. CDR3 DNA sequence: TGTGCCAGCAGCCCTTCCCAAATGACAGGGACCCAGACCCAGTACTTC. Protein product: CASSPSQMTGTQTQYF.

The chain joins TRBV27 to TRBJ1-3; 7 nucleotides align to TRBD1. There are 15 residues in the CDR3. CDR1 is MNHEY, CDR2 SMNVEV, per germline (reference sequence). J gave up 0 bases and V 5 bases, and 4 bases lay outside the gene matches. The CDR3 protein is CASSPGTASGNTIYF. The CDR3 bases are TGTGCCAGCAGTCCCGGGACAGCCTCTGGAAACACCATATATTTT.

This chain joins TRBV29-1 and TRBJ2-2; 7 bases map to TRBD2. V shed 5 bases, J shed 2 bases, and the junction held 8 bases outside the gene matches. Germline loops: CDR1 SQVTM, CDR2 ANQGSEA. CDR3 length: 15 residues. The CDR3 loop reads CSVPSGSTNTGELFF. In DNA, the CDR3 is TGCAGCGTTCCTAGCGGATCGACTAACACCGGGGAGCTGTTTTTT.

This chain joins TRBV19 and TRBJ1-2; TRBD1 might be the D (5 bases). The V end lost 2 bases, the J end lost 5 bases, and 15 bases lay between the germline ends. Germline V gives CDR1 LNHDA, CDR2 SQIVND (reference sequence). This CDR3 has 15 amino acids. The CDR3 sequence: CASSIKSDIAYGYTF. As DNA, the CDR3 is TGTGCCAGTAGTATAAAGTCGGACATCGCGTATGGCTACACCTTC. Supplemented by reference TRBV19 and TRBJ1-2, the full variable domain reads DGGITQSPKYLFRKEGQNVTLSCEQNLNHDAMYWYRQDPGQGLRLIYYSQIVNDFQKGDIAEGYSVSREKKESFPLTVTSAQKNPTAFYLCASSIKSDIAYGYTFGSGTRLTVV.

V is TRBV3-1 (or the pseudogene TRBV3-2) and J is TRBJ2-7, with TRBD2 matching 13 bases. Losses at the gene ends were 0 bases for V and 6 bases for J; bases not matched to a gene: 5. Germline V gene sequence: CDR1 LGHDT, CDR2 YNNKEL (reference sequence). The CDR3 has 16 amino acids. As DNA, the CDR3 is TGTGCCAGCAGCCAAGATTTGGGACTAGCGGGAACCGAGCAGTACTTC. It translates to CASSQDLGLAGTEQYF.

The rearrangement joins TRBV29-1 to TRBJ2-2; the D gene is possibly TRBD2 (5 bases). The CDR3 contains 13 residues. Trimming took 6 bases from V and 2 from J, leaving 10 bases between them. Per germline, CDR1 SQVTM and CDR2 ANQGSEA. The CDR3 sequence is CSVAETNTGELFF. As DNA, the CDR3 is TGCAGCGTAGCGGAGACTAACACCGGGGAGCTGTTTTTT.

J is TRBJ2-2 and V is TRBV9, with D possibly TRBD1 on 6 matching bases. This CDR3 is 14 amino acids long. In germline, CDR1 is SGDLS, CDR2 YYNGEE. With 2 bases removed from V and 4 bases from J, the gap between germline ends came to 9 bases. In DNA, the CDR3 is TGTGCCAGCAGCGTGGACAGATTCACCGGGGAGCTGTTTTTT. This translates into CASSVDRFTGELFF.

The chain couples TRBV4-1 to TRBJ2-7, with a tentative D call TRBD2 (6 bases). Trimming cost V 0 bases and J 1 base, with 16 bases left between them. Germline assignment: CDR1 MGHRA and CDR2 YSYEKL. The CDR3 is 17 amino acids. This CDR3 is CASSQDPSGTGSYEQYF. CDR3 DNA sequence: TGCGCCAGCAGCCAAGACCCATCCGGGACTGGGTCCTACGAGCAGTACTTC.

This clone is a singleton in its sample. The rearrangement links TRBV6-4 to TRBJ2-4, with TRBD1 matching 8 bases. With 3 bases clipped from V and 0 bases from J, the junction kept 7 bases outside the gene matches. The CDR3 has 17 amino acids. The germline V gene has CDR1 MRHNA and CDR2 SNTAGT. The CDR3: CASSDHRGVGAKNIQYF. Here the CDR3 DNA reads TGTGCCAGCAGTGATCACAGGGGGGTAGGAGCCAAAAACATTCAGTACTTC.

The V call is TRBV10-3, the J call TRBJ2-7, with D possibly TRBD1 on 6 matching bases. Deletions cut 10 bases from V and 2 bases from J, with 12 bases between. CDR1 is ENHRY, CDR2 SYGVKD, per germline. The CDR3 runs 12 residues. Here the CDR3 reads CATRGYPYEQYF. The CDR3 DNA follows: TGTGCCACGAGGGGGTACCCCTACGAGCAGTACTTC.

J is TRBJ1-4 and V is TRBV11-3; no clear D. The germline V gene encodes CDR1 SGHNT and CDR2 YENEEA. The CDR3 extends over 17 amino acids. Deletions cut 4 bases from V and 0 bases from J, with 15 bases between. CDR3 in DNA: TGTGCCAGCAGCTCCGCCCCGGGTCGGACAACTAATGAAAAACTGTTTTTT. It is translated as CASSSAPGRTTNEKLFF.

The V gene is TRBV2, the J gene TRBJ2-7, with D possibly matching TRBD2 (5 bases). This CDR3 has 15 residues. Germline CDR1 reads SNHLY; CDR2 reads FYNNEI. V lost 5 bases, J lost 3 bases, and 17 bases lay in between. The CDR3 is CASSPQKTGLYEQYF. CDR3 DNA: TGTGCCAGCAGTCCCCAAAAAACCGGACTCTACGAGCAGTACTTC.

The V gene is TRBV6-5, the J gene TRBJ1-2; the D gene is possibly TRBD1 (6 bases). This CDR3 is built from 13 residues. V shed 7 bases and J shed 2 bases, with 11 bases lying between them. Germline V gene sequence: CDR1 MNHEY, CDR2 SVGAGI. The CDR3 sequence: CASNGGANYGYTF. CDR3 DNA: TGTGCCAGCAACGGGGGGGCGAACTATGGCTACACCTTC.

The V call is TRBV2, the J call TRBJ1-4; 10 bases line up with TRBD1. The V and J ends lost 6 bases and 8 bases, in that order; junction bases with no gene match: 6. Germline assignment: CDR1 SNHLY and CDR2 FYNNEI. The length of the CDR3 is 14 residues. The CDR3 is CASRAGTGEEKLFF. The CDR3 DNA reads TGTGCCAGCAGAGCCGGGACAGGGGAGGAAAAACTGTTTTTT.

This CDR3 reads CASSADSGGNTEAFF. CDR3 nucleotide sequence: TGTGCCAGCAGCGCTGACTCCGGGGGAAACACTGAAGCTTTCTTT. V and J are TRBV7-9 and TRBJ1-1; TRBD1 might be the D (5 bases). This CDR3 has 15 residues. V lost 5 bases to trimming and J lost 2 bases, with 15 bases between them. The V gene's germline CDR1 is SEHNR and CDR2 FQNEAQ (reference sequence). The full variable domain, completed using reference TRBV7-9 and TRBJ1-1, is DTGVSQNPRHKITKRGQNVTFRCDPISEHNRLYWYRQTLGQGPEFLTYFQNEAQLEKSRLLSDRFSAERPKGSFSTLEIQRTEQGDSAMYLCASSADSGGNTEAFFGQGTRLTVV.

J is TRBJ1-3 and V is TRBV6-5; TRBD1 might be the D (6 bases). Germline-derived CDR1 and CDR2 are MNHEY and SVGAGI. V was trimmed by 5 bases and J by 0 bases, leaving 11 bases between them. CDR3 length equals 15 residues. The CDR3 DNA is TGTGCCAGCAGTCGACAGGAAACCTCTGGAAACACCATATATTTT. This sequence encodes CASSRQETSGNTIYF.

This chain connects TRBV30 to TRBJ1-2; D is uncertain. Looked up from germline, CDR1 is GTSNPN and CDR2 is SVGIG (reference sequence). Trimming shortened V by 3 bases and J by 4 bases, and 12 bases separated the two germline ends. This CDR3 is 13 amino acids long. The DNA for the CDR3 is TGTGCCTGGAGATCCGGGGATTTCTATGGCTACACCTTC. Encoded protein: CAWRSGDFYGYTF. The full variable domain, in which reference TRBV30 and TRBJ1-2 provide the parts outside the CDR3, is SQTIHQWPATLVQPVGSPLSLECTVEGTSNPNLYWYRQAAGRGLQLLFYSVGIGQISSEVPQNLSASRPQDRQFILSSKKLLLSDSGFYLCAWRSGDFYGYTFGSGTRLTVV.

The V call is TRBV7-3, the J call TRBJ1-5, with D possibly being TRBD1 (5 bases). This CDR3 has 13 residues. CDR1 is SGHTA, CDR2 FQGTGA, per germline. Trimming took 2 bases from V and 7 from J, leaving 9 bases between them. CDR3 nucleotide sequence: TGTGCCAGCAGCTTAGCTCAGGGACAGCCCCAGCATTTT. Translation: CASSLAQGQPQHF.

The sample holds one count of this clone. V is TRBV6-5 and J is TRBJ1-1, with no clear D. The CDR3 spans 11 residues. Germline CDR1 MNHEY, CDR2 SVGAGI. The V end lost 7 bases, the J end lost 4 bases, and 7 bases lay between the germline ends. The CDR3 reads CASMEGTEAFF. CDR3 bases: TGTGCCAGCATGGAGGGCACTGAAGCTTTCTTT.

The chain recombines TRBV3-1 (or the pseudogene TRBV3-2) with TRBJ2-1, with D possibly TRBD2 on 6 matching bases. The CDR3 has 17 residues. Germline CDR1 and CDR2: LGHDT and YNNKEL (reference sequence). V gave up 4 bases and J gave up 2 bases, with 18 bases separating them. The CDR3 DNA follows: TGTGCCAGCAGCCTCCGAGCCCCCGGACTAACCTACAATGAGCAGTTCTTC. It translates to CASSLRAPGLTYNEQFF.

V and J are TRBV15 and TRBJ2-2, with D possibly matching TRBD1 (5 bases). V was trimmed by 8 bases and J by 2 bases, leaving 9 bases between them. The CDR3 covers 13 residues. Germline V CDR1 and CDR2: LNHNV, YYDKDF (reference sequence). CDR3 in amino acids: CATPGQNTGELFF. The CDR3 DNA follows: TGTGCCACCCCCGGACAAAACACCGGGGAGCTGTTTTTT.

This clone is a singleton in its sample. The chain links TRBV19 to TRBJ2-1; D possibly corresponds to TRBD1 (5 bases). The V end was cut by 5 bases, the J end by 3 bases, with 11 bases between. Germline-derived CDR1 and CDR2 are LNHDA and SQIVND (reference sequence). The CDR3 contains 14 residues. The CDR3 nucleotides read TGTGCCAGTAGTGGGGCGGTCCTCTACAATGAGCAGTTCTTC. It codes for CASSGAVLYNEQFF.

The V call is TRBV6-5, the J call TRBJ1-5, with D possibly TRBD1 on 5 matching bases. Trimming removed 9 bases from V and 4 bases from J, with 10 bases in between. Germline V lookup: CDR1 MNHEY, CDR2 SVGAGI. The CDR3 contains 12 residues. The CDR3: CARRGGNQPQHF. CDR3 bases: TGTGCCAGAAGGGGAGGGAATCAGCCCCAGCATTTT.

The gene calls are TRBV5-1 and TRBJ1-4, with 8 bases aligning to TRBD1. This CDR3 is 15 amino acids long. Germline trimming cut 4 bases from V and 10 bases from J; bases unmatched to any gene: 12. Germline loops: CDR1 SGHRS, CDR2 YFSETQ. The CDR3 sequence is CASSVLGQAGSKLFF. For the CDR3, the DNA is TGCGCCAGCAGCGTCTTGGGACAGGCGGGTTCAAAACTGTTTTTT.

The chain joins TRBV5-1 to TRBJ1-1; maybe TRBD1 (5 bases). Germline-derived CDR1 and CDR2 are SGHRS and YFSETQ. V was cut by 3 bases and J by 5 bases, with 17 bases left in between. The CDR3 loop spans 15 amino acids. The CDR3 nucleotides read TGCGCCAGCAGCTCCGCTCCGGGGGGTGAGACTGAAGCTTTCTTT. Its protein product is CASSSAPGGETEAFF. Full variable domain (rest looked up from reference TRBV5-1 and TRBJ1-1): KAGVTQTPRYLIKTRGQQVTLSCSPISGHRSVSWYQQTPGQGLQFLFEYFSETQRNKGNFPGRFSGRQFSNSRSEMNVSTLELGDSALYLCASSSAPGGETEAFFGQGTRLTVV.

The chain links TRBV28 to TRBJ2-6, with 8 bases aligning to TRBD1. Unmatched junction bases numbered 7, after V lost 2 bases and J lost 1 base. CDR3 length: 18 amino acids. Germline V gene sequence: CDR1 MDHEN, CDR2 SYDVKM. The CDR3 loop is CASSLQQGVFSGANVLTF. DNA for the CDR3: TGTGCCAGCAGTTTACAACAGGGGGTTTTTTCTGGGGCCAACGTCCTGACTTTC.